These 24 T cell receptor beta chains originate from one sample sequenced in a study of blood T cell repertoires in COVID-19. The protocol was immunoSEQ multiplex PCR, while the TCRdb copy is restricted to in-frame clones and leaves out a portion. The sample gives 350,000 to 450,000 clones, about 85% of which show up once; roughly 3.6% is in the top ten. Sequencing used peripheral blood. The receptor source for this set is a woman younger than 35 with acute or convalescent COVID-19.

The gene calls are TRBV30 and TRBJ2-3; no firm D call. This CDR3 contains 15 residues. The V gene's germline CDR1 is GTSNPN and CDR2 SVGIG (reference sequence). Trimming stripped 2 bases from V and 4 bases from J, with 16 bases between. CDR3 in amino acids: CAWSPITENADTQYF. The CDR3 region has the DNA TGTGCCTGGAGTCCTATTACAGAAAATGCAGATACGCAGTATTTT.

The V call is TRBV30, the J call TRBJ1-2; D not certain. Germline V lookup: CDR1 GTSNPN, CDR2 SVGIG (reference sequence). With 5 bases removed from V and 3 bases from J, the gap between germline ends came to 7 bases. The CDR3 contains 11 residues. The CDR3 DNA sequence: TGTGCCTGGCGGGAGGACTATGGCTACACCTTC. Encoded protein: CAWREDYGYTF.

The rearrangement joins TRBV11-2 to TRBJ1-2; D unclear. The CDR3 is made up of 14 amino acids. Germline V gene lookup returns CDR1 SGHAT and CDR2 FQNNGV. Trimming cost V 0 bases and J 6 bases, with 11 bases left between them. The CDR3 reads CASSLDLAGHGYTF. As DNA, the CDR3 is TGTGCCAGCAGCTTAGACCTTGCGGGCCATGGCTACACCTTC.

The CDR3 protein is CASSSGGASDTQYF. The CDR3 DNA reads TGCGCCAGCAGCTCCGGGGGGGCTTCAGATACGCAGTATTTT. The genes are TRBV5-1 and TRBJ2-3; 8 bases are shared with TRBD2. Trimming removed 3 bases from V and 4 bases from J; junction bases left unmatched: 4. The CDR3 has 14 amino acids. From germline, CDR1 is SGHRS and CDR2 YFSETQ.

V and J are TRBV3-1 (or the pseudogene TRBV3-2) and TRBJ1-1; 7 bases are a match to TRBD1. J gave up 4 bases and V 3 bases, and 5 bases lay outside the gene matches. CDR3 length: 14 amino acids. Germline values: CDR1 LGHDT, CDR2 YNNKEL (reference sequence). The CDR3 here is CASSQVTGSTEAFF. In nucleotides, the CDR3 is TGTGCCAGCAGCCAGGTGACAGGGAGCACTGAAGCTTTCTTT.

The chain is built from TRBV2 and TRBJ1-1; TRBD1 is a possible D gene (6 bases). Germline lookup yields CDR1 SNHLY and CDR2 FYNNEI. Between the trimmed V and J ends, which lost 4 bases and 5 bases, there was a span of 17 bases. This CDR3 region has 15 residues. The chain's CDR3 is CASSVLQGFKTEAFF. Here the CDR3 DNA reads TGTGCCAGCAGTGTTTTACAGGGTTTCAAGACTGAAGCTTTCTTT.

The CDR3 DNA follows: TGTGCCAGCAGTTACAGGGGTGCACCCCTCCACTTT. As protein: CASSYRGAPLHF. The rearrangement uses TRBV6-5 and TRBJ1-6, with D perhaps matching TRBD1 (5 bases). Germline V gene sequence: CDR1 MNHEY, CDR2 SVGAGI. This CDR3 comprises 12 residues. V gave up 2 bases and J gave up 11 bases, with 7 bases separating them.

The rearrangement links TRBV19 to TRBJ1-4, with D tentatively TRBD1 (5 bases). The CDR3 runs to 15 residues. Trimming left V 4 bases short and J 8 bases short, with 17 bases between. Germline CDR1 reads LNHDA; CDR2 reads SQIVND (reference sequence). This CDR3 is CASSTTEAREEKLFF. Written as DNA, the CDR3 is TGTGCCAGTAGTACTACAGAGGCCAGGGAAGAAAAACTGTTTTTT.

J is TRBJ2-7 and V is TRBV27, with 7 bases lining up with TRBD1. The germline gives CDR1 MNHEY, CDR2 SMNVEV (reference sequence). V gave up 5 bases and J gave up 3 bases; unmatched junction bases: 7. CDR3 size: 14 residues. CDR3 sequence (DNA): TGTGCCAGCAGTCCCTCAGGGGGATACTACGAGCAGTACTTC. It yields the protein CASSPSGGYYEQYF.

V usage is TRBV3-1 (or the pseudogene TRBV3-2) and J usage is TRBJ1-2; no definite D call. CDR3 size: 14 residues. Germline CDR1 reads LGHDT; CDR2 reads YNNKEL (reference sequence). Trimming left V 4 bases short and J 6 bases short, with 15 bases between. The CDR3 loop reads CASSLSGVDNGYTF. CDR3 bases: TGTGCCAGCAGCCTTTCCGGCGTTGACAATGGCTACACCTTC.

This clone occurred once. The J gene is TRBJ2-7, the V gene TRBV9; D is unclear. V lost 4 bases and J lost 2, with 10 bases in between. Germline CDR1 is SGDLS and CDR2 is YYNGEE. This CDR3 has 13 amino acids. CDR3 nucleotides: TGTGCCAGCAGCAGACAAGAGCCCTACGAGCAGTACTTC. Residues: CASSRQEPYEQYF. The entire variable domain, with the rest obtained from reference TRBV9 and TRBJ2-7, is as follows: DSGVTQTPKHLITATGQRVTLRCSPRSGDLSVYWYQQSLDQGLQFLIQYYNGEERAKGNILERFSAQQFPDLHSELNLSSLELGDSALYFCASSRQEPYEQYFGPGTRLTVT.

J is TRBJ1-2 and V is TRBV7-9, with D possibly TRBD1 on 5 matching bases. The length of the CDR3 is 14 residues. Trimming cost V 6 bases and J 3 bases, with 14 bases left between them. In germline, CDR1 is SEHNR, CDR2 FQNEAQ (reference sequence). The CDR3 protein is CASSRKTADYGYTF. CDR3 nucleotide sequence: TGTGCCAGCAGTCGTAAGACAGCCGACTATGGCTACACCTTC.

The chain recombines TRBV19 with TRBJ2-1; weak D call: TRBD2 (5 bases). Per germline, CDR1 LNHDA and CDR2 SQIVND (reference sequence). CDR3 length equals 13 residues. V lost 10 bases to trimming and J lost 4 bases, with 14 bases between them. The chain's CDR3 is CATLSDFYNEQFF. Here the CDR3 DNA reads TGTGCCACTCTCTCGGACTTTTACAATGAGCAGTTCTTC.

The chain has TRBV6-6 and TRBJ1-5, with unresolved D. Looked up from germline, CDR1 is MNHNY and CDR2 is SVGAGI (reference sequence). Trimming stripped 2 bases from V and 6 bases from J, with 17 bases between. The CDR3 covers 16 residues. The CDR3 sequence is CASSYPHGELGQPQHF. The CDR3 DNA sequence: TGTGCCAGCAGTTACCCCCACGGGGAGCTGGGTCAGCCCCAGCATTTT.

This chain links TRBV2 with TRBJ2-7; 8 bases agree with TRBD1. There are 13 residues in the CDR3. Per germline, CDR1 SNHLY and CDR2 FYNNEI. V dropped 4 bases and J dropped 9; count of bases not matched to a gene: 8. CDR3 region: CASSADRAGGQYF. The CDR3 DNA reads as TGTGCCAGCAGTGCGGACAGGGCAGGCGGGCAGTACTTC.

The chain uses TRBV15 and TRBJ1-1; the match to TRBD1 covers 7 bases. Per the germline V gene, CDR1 is LNHNV and CDR2 is YYDKDF (reference sequence). The CDR3 sequence is 13 residues long. Trimming at V came to 4 bases and at J to 4 bases, leaving 3 bases not matched to a gene. The CDR3 spells CATSTDRLTEAFF. The CDR3 coding sequence is TGTGCCACCAGCACGGACAGGCTCACTGAAGCTTTCTTT. Complete variable domain (other parts from reference TRBV15 and TRBJ1-1): DAMVIQNPRYQVTQFGKPVTLSCSQTLNHNVMYWYQQKSSQAPKLLFHYYDKDFNNEADTPDNFQSRRPNTSFCFLDIRSPGLGDTAMYLCATSTDRLTEAFFGQGTRLTVV.

The CDR3 loop reads CASSRVQDPDTQYF. The CDR3 nucleotides read TGTGCCAGCAGCCGAGTGCAGGATCCGGATACGCAGTATTTT. The J gene is TRBJ2-3, the V gene TRBV5-6; the D is unclear. CDR3 length: 14 amino acids. Looked up from germline, CDR1 is SGHDT and CDR2 is YYEEEE. V was cut by 4 bases and J by 6 bases, with 15 bases left in between.

This clone was seen a single time. V gene TRBV9 combines with J gene TRBJ1-6; D gene ambiguous. The V end lost 3 bases, the J end lost 4 bases, and 5 bases lay between the germline ends. Germline CDR1 and CDR2: SGDLS and YYNGEE. CDR3 size: 13 residues. CDR3 nucleotides: TGTGCCAGCAGCGAACAGTATAATTCACCCCTCCACTTT. Its protein product is CASSEQYNSPLHF.

The CDR3 DNA reads as TGTGCCAGCAGTACCGGACACACTAACTATGGCTACACCTTC. Translating gives CASSTGHTNYGYTF. The rearrangement joins TRBV6-5 to TRBJ1-2; D is possibly TRBD1 (5 bases). The CDR3 totals 14 residues. V lost 5 bases, J lost 0 bases, and 10 bases lay in between. Germline values: CDR1 MNHEY, CDR2 SVGAGI.

The chain's CDR3 is CASSQDLLAGVSEQYF. The CDR3 DNA reads TGCGCCAGCAGCCAAGATTTACTAGCGGGAGTTAGTGAGCAGTACTTC. The chain couples TRBV4-1 to TRBJ2-7; TRBD2 aligns across 11 bases. CDR1 and CDR2 (germline): MGHRA, YSYEKL. The CDR3 consists of 16 residues. After removal of 0 bases from V and 7 bases from J, the junction contained 8 bases not matched to a gene.

The DNA of the CDR3 is TGTGCCAGCAGCTTGTCGAGGGCGAACACCGGGGAGCTGTTTTTT. It yields the protein CASSLSRANTGELFF. The V and J genes are TRBV11-3 and TRBJ2-2; TRBD2 is a possible D gene (5 bases). There are 15 residues in the CDR3. V was clipped by 3 bases and J by 0 bases, with 8 bases between them. Germline V lookup: CDR1 SGHNT, CDR2 YENEEA.

This chain links TRBV6-6 with TRBJ2-7; perhaps TRBD2 as D (6 bases). This CDR3 spans 15 amino acids. Trimming took 5 bases from V and 3 from J, leaving 17 bases between them. From germline, CDR1 is MNHNY and CDR2 SVGAGI (reference sequence). The CDR3 nucleotides read TGTGCCAGCAGTCAACCGAGGGTTAGCGGCTACGAGCAGTACTTC. Its protein product is CASSQPRVSGYEQYF.

The chain has TRBV9 and TRBJ1-1, with TRBD1 matching 9 bases. V lost 3 bases to trimming and J lost 4 bases; unmatched junction nucleotides: 4. CDR3 size: 14 residues. CDR1 and CDR2 from the germline V gene are SGDLS and YYNGEE. This chain's CDR3 is CASSAGQGTTEAFF. CDR3 DNA sequence: TGTGCCAGCAGCGCAGGACAGGGGACCACTGAAGCTTTCTTT.

The V and J genes are TRBV5-1 and TRBJ2-1; D might be TRBD2 (6 bases). V dropped 3 bases and J dropped 6 bases, with 10 bases sitting between them. There are 13 residues in the CDR3. CDR1 is SGHRS, CDR2 YFSETQ, per germline. The CDR3 DNA is TGCGCCAGCAGCTGGGGTAGCGGCAATGAGCAGTTCTTC. It yields the protein CASSWGSGNEQFF.